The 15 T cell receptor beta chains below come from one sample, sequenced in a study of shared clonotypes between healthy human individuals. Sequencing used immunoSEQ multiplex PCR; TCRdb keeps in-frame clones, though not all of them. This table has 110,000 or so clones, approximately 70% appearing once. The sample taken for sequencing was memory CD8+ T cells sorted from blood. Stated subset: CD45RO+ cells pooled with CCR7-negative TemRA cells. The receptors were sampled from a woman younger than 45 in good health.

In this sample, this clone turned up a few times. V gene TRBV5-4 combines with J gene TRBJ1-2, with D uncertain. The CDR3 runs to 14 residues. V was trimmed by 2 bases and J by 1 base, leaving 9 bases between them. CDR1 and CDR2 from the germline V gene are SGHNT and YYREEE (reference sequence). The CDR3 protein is CASSFRGGNYGYTF. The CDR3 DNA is TGTGCCAGCAGCTTTAGAGGCGGTAACTATGGCTACACCTTC.

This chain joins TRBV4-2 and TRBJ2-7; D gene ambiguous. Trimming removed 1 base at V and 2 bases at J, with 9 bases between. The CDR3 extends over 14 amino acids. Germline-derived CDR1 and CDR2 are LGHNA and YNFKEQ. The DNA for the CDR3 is TGTGCCAGCAGCCAAGGTTCATCAACCTACGAGCAGTACTTC. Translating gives CASSQGSSTYEQYF.

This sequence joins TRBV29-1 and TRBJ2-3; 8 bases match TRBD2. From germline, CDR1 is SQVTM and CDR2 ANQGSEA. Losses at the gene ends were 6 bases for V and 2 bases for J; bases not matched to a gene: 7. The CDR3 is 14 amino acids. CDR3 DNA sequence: TGCAGCGTAATAGCGGGAAGACACACAGATACGCAGTATTTT. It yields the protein CSVIAGRHTDTQYF.

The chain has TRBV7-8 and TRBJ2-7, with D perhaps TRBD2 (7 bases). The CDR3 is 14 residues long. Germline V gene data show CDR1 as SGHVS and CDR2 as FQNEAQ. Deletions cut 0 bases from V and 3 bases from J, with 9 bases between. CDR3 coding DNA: TGTGCCAGCAGCTTAGCGGGAGGGGGCTACGAGCAGTACTTC. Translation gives CASSLAGGGYEQYF. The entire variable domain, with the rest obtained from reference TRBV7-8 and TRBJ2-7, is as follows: GAGVSQSPRYKVAKRGQDVALRCDPISGHVSLFWYQQALGQGPEFLTYFQNEAQLDKSGLPSDRFFAERPEGSVSTLKIQRTQQEDSAVYLCASSLAGGGYEQYFGPGTRLTVT.

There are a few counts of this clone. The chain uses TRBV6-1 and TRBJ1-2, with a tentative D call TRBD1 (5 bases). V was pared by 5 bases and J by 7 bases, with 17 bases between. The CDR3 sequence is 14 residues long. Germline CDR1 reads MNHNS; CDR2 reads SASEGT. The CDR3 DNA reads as TGTGCCAGCAGTCCCACAAGGGGAGGACCTGGCTACACCTTC. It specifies CASSPTRGGPGYTF.

In DNA, the CDR3 is TGCGCCAGCAGGGAATGGCATGAGAACACCGGGGAGCTGTTTTTT. It specifies CASREWHENTGELFF. The chain has TRBV5-1 and TRBJ2-2; D call uncertain. Germline V CDR1 and CDR2: SGHRS, YFSETQ. Trimming cost V 5 bases and J 1 base, with 12 bases left between them. The CDR3 is made up of 15 amino acids. Complete variable domain (other parts from reference TRBV5-1 and TRBJ2-2): KAGVTQTPRYLIKTRGQQVTLSCSPISGHRSVSWYQQTPGQGLQFLFEYFSETQRNKGNFPGRFSGRQFSNSRSEMNVSTLELGDSALYLCASREWHENTGELFFGEGSRLTVL.

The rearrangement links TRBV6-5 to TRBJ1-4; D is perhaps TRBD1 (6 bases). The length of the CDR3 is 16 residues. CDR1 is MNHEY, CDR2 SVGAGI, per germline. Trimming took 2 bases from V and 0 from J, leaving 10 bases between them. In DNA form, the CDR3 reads TGTGCCAGCAGTTACGACAAGGGGGCAACTAATGAAAAACTGTTTTTT. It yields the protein CASSYDKGATNEKLFF.

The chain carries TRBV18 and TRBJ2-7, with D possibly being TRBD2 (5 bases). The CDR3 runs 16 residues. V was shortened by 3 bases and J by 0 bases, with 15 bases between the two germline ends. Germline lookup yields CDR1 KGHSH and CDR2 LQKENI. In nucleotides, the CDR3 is TGTGCCAGCTCACCGCTGCCGGGGTGGGGCTCCTACGAGCAGTACTTC. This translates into CASSPLPGWGSYEQYF.

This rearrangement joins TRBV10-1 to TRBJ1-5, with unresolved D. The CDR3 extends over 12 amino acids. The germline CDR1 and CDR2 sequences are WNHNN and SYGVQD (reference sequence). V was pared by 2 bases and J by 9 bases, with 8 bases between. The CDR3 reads CASSEEGGPQHF. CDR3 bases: TGCGCCAGCAGTGAGGAGGGAGGGCCCCAGCATTTT.

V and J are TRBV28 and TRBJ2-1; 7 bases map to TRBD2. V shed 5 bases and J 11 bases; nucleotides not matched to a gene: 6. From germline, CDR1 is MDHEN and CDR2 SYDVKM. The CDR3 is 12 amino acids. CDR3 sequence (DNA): TGTGCCAGCAGTACTTCCGGGACTAAGCAGTTCTTC. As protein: CASSTSGTKQFF.

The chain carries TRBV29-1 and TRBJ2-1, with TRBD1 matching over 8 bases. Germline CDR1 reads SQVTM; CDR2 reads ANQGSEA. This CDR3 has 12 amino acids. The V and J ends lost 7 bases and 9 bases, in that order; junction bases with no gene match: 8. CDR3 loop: CSAGQGDGEQFF. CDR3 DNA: TGCAGCGCCGGACAGGGTGACGGTGAGCAGTTCTTC.

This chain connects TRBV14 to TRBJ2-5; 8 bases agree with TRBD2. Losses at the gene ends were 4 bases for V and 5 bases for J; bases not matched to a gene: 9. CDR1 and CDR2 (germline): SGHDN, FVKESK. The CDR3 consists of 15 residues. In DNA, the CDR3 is TGTGCCAGCAGCCGGGTAGCGGGAACAGGGGAGACCCAGTACTTC. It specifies CASSRVAGTGETQYF.

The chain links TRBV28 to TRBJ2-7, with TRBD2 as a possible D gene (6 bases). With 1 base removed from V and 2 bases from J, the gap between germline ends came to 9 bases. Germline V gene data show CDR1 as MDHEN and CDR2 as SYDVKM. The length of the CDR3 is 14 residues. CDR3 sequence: CASSLLGGTYEQYF. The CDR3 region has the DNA TGTGCCAGCAGTTTATTGGGCGGGACCTACGAGCAGTACTTC.

Here the CDR3 DNA reads TGCGCCAGCAGTGACAAACGAGTCCCCCAGACAGGGGAAGGCCTCAATCAGCCCCAGCATTTT. This encodes CASSDKRVPQTGEGLNQPQHF. V and J are TRBV10-2 and TRBJ1-5; TRBD1 matches at 8 bases. J gave up 3 bases and V 3 bases, and 22 bases lay outside the gene matches. Germline V gene lookup returns CDR1 WSHSY and CDR2 SAAADI. The CDR3 consists of 21 residues.

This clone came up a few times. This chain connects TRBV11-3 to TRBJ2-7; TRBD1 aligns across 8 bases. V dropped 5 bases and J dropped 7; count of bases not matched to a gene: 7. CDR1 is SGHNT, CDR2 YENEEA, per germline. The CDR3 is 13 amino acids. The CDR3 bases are TGTGCCAGCAGCCTCAGGGGGCAAGGGGAGCAGTACTTC. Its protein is CASSLRGQGEQYF.